This is a list of T cell receptor beta chains from one sample in a study of Graves' ophthalmopathy and Graves' hyperthyroidism. TCRdb reprocessed the multiplex PCR reads via MiXCR and lists one record per CDR3 protein. The data contain fewer than 650,000 distinct CDR3 sequences, approximately 22% of them singletons. Sequences were obtained from peripheral blood. These receptor sequences come from a young woman with stable Graves' hyperthyroidism. Some clones in this sample may be carry-over from other donors' samples. Each CDR3 is given with its conserved first and last residue. The order of the fields is D gene, J gene, clone size, V gene, CDR3 DNA, CDR3 protein. A D gene is named only where the DNA matches it firmly. The size entry is marked missing in some rows and otherwise reads once, few, many or a size class.

D: -
J: TRBJ2-7
size: -
V: TRBV12-3/TRBV12-4
DNA: TGTGCCAGCAGTTTTTGGGGGGGGCACAACGAGCAGTACTTC
CDR3: CASSFWGGHNEQYF

D: -
J: TRBJ2-7
size: -
V: TRBV30
DNA: TGTGCCTGGAGTTATGGTGCTACCCAGAACTACGAGCAGTACTTC
CDR3: CAWSYGATQNYEQYF

D: -
J: TRBJ1-6
size: once
V: TRBV28
DNA: TGTGCCAGCAGCGACAGGAGTTCGCCCCTCCACTTT
CDR3: CASSDRSSPLHF

D: -
J: TRBJ2-2
size: -
V: TRBV6-5
DNA: TGTGCCAGCAGTTACAGGCCCTCTCACACCGGGGAGCTGTTTTTT
CDR3: CASSYRPSHTGELFF

D: -
J: TRBJ1-6
size: -
V: TRBV20-1
DNA: TGCAGTGCTAGAGAATTACCGGCGGAGGCCCTCCACTTT
CDR3: CSARELPAEALHF

D: -
J: TRBJ1-1
size: many
V: TRBV20-1
DNA: TGCAGTGCTAGAGGGATACTGAACACTGAAGCTTTCTTT
CDR3: CSARGILNTEAFF

D: -
J: TRBJ2-4
size: many
V: TRBV28
DNA: TGTGCCAGCAGTTTAAGGTCAGAGAACATTCAGTACTTC
CDR3: CASSLRSENIQYF

D: TRBD2
J: TRBJ2-5
size: -
V: TRBV7-2
DNA: TGTGCCAGCAGATTCCTAGCGGGAAAACAAGAGACCCAGTACTTC
CDR3: CASRFLAGKQETQYF

D: TRBD1
J: TRBJ2-5
size: many
V: TRBV12-3/TRBV12-4
DNA: TGTGCCAGCAGTCCCAACAGGGGGCAGGGGGAGACCCAGTACTTC
CDR3: CASSPNRGQGETQYF

D: TRBD1
J: TRBJ2-5
size: many
V: TRBV30
DNA: TGTGCCTGGGTAAAGAGGACAGGGGGACAAGAGACCCAGTACTTC
CDR3: CAWVKRTGGQETQYF

D: -
J: TRBJ2-7
size: -
V: TRBV6-1
DNA: TGTGCCAGCAGTGAAGGCAGGGGTGGCGGCTACGAGCAGTACTTC
CDR3: CASSEGRGGGYEQYF

D: TRBD1
J: TRBJ2-2
size: many
V: TRBV28
DNA: TGTGCCAGCAGTTTTCATCTAAAATGGGACAGATTAAACACCGGGGAGCTGTTTTTT
CDR3: CASSFHLKWDRLNTGELFF

D: -
J: TRBJ1-5
size: many
V: TRBV28
DNA: TGTGCCAGCAGTTCGGTTGGGACCGCCAATCAGCCCCAGCATTTT
CDR3: CASSSVGTANQPQHF

D: -
J: TRBJ1-1
size: many
V: TRBV12-3/TRBV12-4
DNA: TGTGCCAGCAGTTTTCGTTACACTGAAGCTTTCTTT
CDR3: CASSFRYTEAFF

D: -
J: TRBJ1-5
size: many
V: TRBV6-1
DNA: TGTGCCACCAGCTTTAGCAATCAGCCCCAGCATTTT
CDR3: CATSFSNQPQHF

D: -
J: TRBJ2-2
size: -
V: TRBV10-3
DNA: TGTGCCATCAGCGAGTCCGGGGGTAACACCGGGGAGCTGTTTTTT
CDR3: CAISESGGNTGELFF

D: TRBD1
J: TRBJ2-4
size: many
V: TRBV2
DNA: TGTGCCAGCAGGGAACAGGGGTCCAAAAACATTCAGTACTTC
CDR3: CASREQGSKNIQYF

D: TRBD2
J: TRBJ2-2
size: many
V: TRBV27
DNA: TGTGCCAGCAGTTTTGGGCTAGCGGGGGGGCGAGTCACCGGGGAGCTGTTTTTT
CDR3: CASSFGLAGGRVTGELFF

D: -
J: TRBJ2-7
size: many
V: TRBV11-2
DNA: TGTGCCAGCAGCTTAAGTTCTGGGGCTCCAAACCTCTACGAGCAGTACTTC
CDR3: CASSLSSGAPNLYEQYF

D: -
J: TRBJ2-5
size: -
V: TRBV4-2
DNA: TGTGCCAGCAGCCAAGAAGGAGAAGAGACCCAGTACTTC
CDR3: CASSQEGEETQYF

D: -
J: TRBJ2-2
size: many
V: TRBV27
DNA: TGTGCCAGCAGTCCCCGGGACCCAGACACCGGGGAGCTGTTTTTT
CDR3: CASSPRDPDTGELFF

D: TRBD1
J: TRBJ1-5
size: -
V: TRBV12-3/TRBV12-4
DNA: TGTGCCAGCAGTTTTACAGGGGATAGTCAGCCCCAGCATTTT
CDR3: CASSFTGDSQPQHF

D: TRBD2
J: TRBJ2-1
size: -
V: TRBV6-2/TRBV6-3
DNA: TGTGCCAGCAGGGATAGCGGGGTCCCCTACAATGAGCAGTTCTTC
CDR3: CASRDSGVPYNEQFF

D: -
J: TRBJ2-2
size: many
V: TRBV15
DNA: TGTGCCACCAGCAGAGAAGGGGGAGCTGGGACCGGGGAGCTGTTTTTT
CDR3: CATSREGGAGTGELFF

D: -
J: TRBJ1-5
size: few
V: TRBV11-2
DNA: TGTGCCAGCAGCTATGACCTAGATCAGCCCCAGCATTTT
CDR3: CASSYDLDQPQHF

D: TRBD2
J: TRBJ2-2
size: few
V: TRBV6-2/TRBV6-3
DNA: TGTGCCAGCAGTTACGATTTAGCGGGCCTCACCGGGGAGCTGTTTTTT
CDR3: CASSYDLAGLTGELFF

D: -
J: TRBJ2-5
size: -
V: TRBV7-9
DNA: TGTGCCAGCAGCTTAGCCCTTTACAGGGTCGAGACCCAGTACTTC
CDR3: CASSLALYRVETQYF

D: TRBD1
J: TRBJ2-7
size: many
V: TRBV5-1
DNA: TGCGCCAGCAGATCCCTGGCCGGACAGGGCTCCTACGAGCAGTACTTC
CDR3: CASRSLAGQGSYEQYF

D: -
J: TRBJ2-7
size: many
V: TRBV2
DNA: TGTGCCAGCAGTGAAGCTTTGGGAGGTCTCTACGAGCAGTACTTC
CDR3: CASSEALGGLYEQYF

D: TRBD1
J: TRBJ2-7
size: many
V: TRBV6-5
DNA: TGTGCCAGCAGCCTCGCCGGACAGGGGGCCTACGAGCAGTACTTC
CDR3: CASSLAGQGAYEQYF

D: TRBD2
J: TRBJ2-5
size: many
V: TRBV6-1
DNA: TGTGCCAGCAGAGCTAGCGGGGTGGAAGAGACCCAGTACTTC
CDR3: CASRASGVEETQYF

D: -
J: TRBJ2-3
size: -
V: TRBV4-2
DNA: TGTGCCAGCAGCCCTCCCGACGAGACACCGTTTGCCAGCACAGATACGCAGTATTTT
CDR3: CASSPPDETPFASTDTQYF

D: TRBD2
J: TRBJ2-2
size: many
V: TRBV6-1
DNA: TGTGCCAGCAGTGAATATTGGGGGGGGAACACCGGGGAGCTGTTTTTT
CDR3: CASSEYWGGNTGELFF

D: TRBD2
J: TRBJ2-4
size: many
V: TRBV4-1
DNA: TGCGCCAGCAGCCAAGGATCAGCAGGTTCCAGCGGGGACATTCAGTACTTC
CDR3: CASSQGSAGSSGDIQYF

D: -
J: TRBJ2-7
size: many
V: TRBV6-2/TRBV6-3
DNA: TGTGCCAGCAGTTACGAGTCAGCGTCGAACGAGCAGTACTTC
CDR3: CASSYESASNEQYF

D: -
J: TRBJ2-7
size: many
V: TRBV3-1
DNA: TGTGCCAGCAGCCAATCAGTCTACGAGCAGTACTTC
CDR3: CASSQSVYEQYF

D: -
J: TRBJ1-2
size: few
V: TRBV6-1
DNA: TGTGCCAGCACCTCGCAATGGGTTAACTATGGCTACACCTTC
CDR3: CASTSQWVNYGYTF

D: -
J: TRBJ2-5
size: many
V: TRBV6-2/TRBV6-3
DNA: TGTGCCAGCAGTTCCGTTACGATGGGGGCGCGGGAGACCCAGTACTTC
CDR3: CASSSVTMGARETQYF

D: -
J: TRBJ2-5
size: many
V: TRBV3-1
DNA: TGTGCCAGCAGCCCCGCGAGTGGCAGGGGCGGAGAGACCCAGTACTTC
CDR3: CASSPASGRGGETQYF

D: -
J: TRBJ1-1
size: -
V: TRBV6-5
DNA: TGTGCCAGCAGTTACGCGGTCGGAGGGGGGGGAACTGAAGCTTTCTTT
CDR3: CASSYAVGGGGTEAFF

D: TRBD2
J: TRBJ2-5
size: few
V: TRBV29-1
DNA: TGCAGCGTTGACGGCCCGCGGGGGGAGACCCAGTACTTC
CDR3: CSVDGPRGETQYF

D: TRBD2
J: TRBJ2-2
size: many
V: TRBV6-2/TRBV6-3
DNA: TGTGCCAGCAGATTAAGGACTAGCGGGGTGACCGGGGAGCTGTTTTTT
CDR3: CASRLRTSGVTGELFF

D: TRBD1
J: TRBJ2-2
size: few
V: TRBV12-3/TRBV12-4
DNA: TGTGCCAGCACCATCATCACCCCAGGACAGGCTTCGAGCGGGGAGCTGTTTTTT
CDR3: CASTIITPGQASSGELFF

D: -
J: TRBJ2-5
size: many
V: TRBV28
DNA: TGTGCCAGCAGGCTTGTAAGTGCCGGGACCCAGTACTTC
CDR3: CASRLVSAGTQYF

D: -
J: TRBJ1-2
size: many
V: TRBV19
DNA: TGTGCCAGTACTACCTCCACGATGGGACCGAGTCACTATGGCTACACCTTC
CDR3: CASTTSTMGPSHYGYTF

D: -
J: TRBJ1-2
size: many
V: TRBV6-4
DNA: TGTGCCAGCAGCAGGGATTTTGGCGGCTACACCTTC
CDR3: CASSRDFGGYTF

D: -
J: TRBJ1-5
size: many
V: TRBV27
DNA: TGTGCCAGCAGTTTTGAGGGTAGAGGTCATCAGCCCCAGCATTTT
CDR3: CASSFEGRGHQPQHF

D: -
J: TRBJ1-5
size: many
V: TRBV6-2/TRBV6-3
DNA: TGTGCCAGCAGTTACTCGATCCTTGGTAGTAGCAATCAGCCCCAGCATTTT
CDR3: CASSYSILGSSNQPQHF

D: -
J: TRBJ1-1
size: many
V: TRBV7-9
DNA: TGTGCCAGCAGCTTCGATGTCTCTGAAGCTTTCTTT
CDR3: CASSFDVSEAFF

D: -
J: TRBJ2-7
size: few
V: TRBV6-5
DNA: TGTGCCAGCAGTTCGGGCTTAGGGGCCTACGAGCAGTACTTC
CDR3: CASSSGLGAYEQYF

D: -
J: TRBJ2-5
size: few
V: TRBV12-3/TRBV12-4
DNA: TGTGCCAGCAGTTTTTTCCAAGGCGGGGAGACCCAGTACTTC
CDR3: CASSFFQGGETQYF

D: -
J: TRBJ2-2
size: many
V: TRBV12-3/TRBV12-4
DNA: TGTGCCAGCAGAAAGATCGGCGGGGAGCTGTTTTTT
CDR3: CASRKIGGELFF

D: TRBD2
J: TRBJ2-3
size: many
V: TRBV6-4
DNA: TGTGCCAGCAGTCCCGGGACTAGCGGGGGGTGGGGCACAGATACGCAGTATTTT
CDR3: CASSPGTSGGWGTDTQYF